This T cell receptor (beta chain) was observed in a study of blood T cells in healthy people across ages. The CDR3 has 14 amino acids. V lost 6 bases to trimming and J lost 3 bases, with 12 bases between them. Each donor had about 9.6 milliliters of peripheral blood drawn. A note on this clonotype: What it binds is unknown.

Regarding the study as a whole: There was no known CMV status for donors, so expanded clonotype changes were possibly confounded. Roughly linearly, TCR beta diversity per million T cells fell as age increased. As naive T cell percentage varied, TCR beta diversity correlated strongly with it.

Next came a second PCR, run for about 7 to 12 cycles, which used a sample-barcoded 5' primer along with a J-beta primer mix. TCRdb analysed the 5' RACE reads with MiXCR anew, one entry per CDR3 protein. The sample contains over 1.5 million distinct CDR3 sequences, 40% to 55% of which appear only once. The chain joins TRBV12-3 or TRBV12-4 to TRBJ1-5, with D possibly TRBD1 on 5 matching bases. The sequence came from a woman aged 35 to 49 in good health. What was sequenced was blood. DNA of the CDR3: TGTGCCAGCAGCGACGACAGTTTCAATCAGCCCCAGCATTTT. Its translation is CASSDDSFNQPQHF.